This TCR beta chain originates from a study of early T cells in non-severe SARS-CoV-2 infection. Overall study: Sequencing used unsorted whole-blood bulk RNA, so chains lack pairing. General study findings and limits: Anti-spike CD8 specificities were favored by VDJdb matching, whose results missed private and CD4 specificities.

Molecules of cDNA were individually given unique molecular identifiers that were attached to them. TCRdb reanalysed the 5' RACE reads using MiXCR and keeps one entry per CDR3 protein. The sample contains about 69,000 distinct CDR3 sequences, roughly 9.5% of which appear only once. This CDR3 has 14 residues. V trimming: 5 bases; J trimming: 3 bases; junction bases outside the gene matches: 4. Germline CDR1 DFQATT, CDR2 SNEGSKA (reference sequence). This clonotype showed up many times. As yet, its antigen is unknown. The clonotype originates from an adult who was a healthcare worker with PCR-confirmed SARS-CoV-2 infection or an uninfected control (not recorded which). The V and J genes are TRBV20-1 and TRBJ2-3; 11 bases fit TRBD2. The sequenced sample consisted of whole blood. The CDR3 loop reads CSARRTSGTDTQYF. CDR3 bases: TGCAGTGCTCGTAGGACTAGCGGGACAGATACGCAGTATTTT.